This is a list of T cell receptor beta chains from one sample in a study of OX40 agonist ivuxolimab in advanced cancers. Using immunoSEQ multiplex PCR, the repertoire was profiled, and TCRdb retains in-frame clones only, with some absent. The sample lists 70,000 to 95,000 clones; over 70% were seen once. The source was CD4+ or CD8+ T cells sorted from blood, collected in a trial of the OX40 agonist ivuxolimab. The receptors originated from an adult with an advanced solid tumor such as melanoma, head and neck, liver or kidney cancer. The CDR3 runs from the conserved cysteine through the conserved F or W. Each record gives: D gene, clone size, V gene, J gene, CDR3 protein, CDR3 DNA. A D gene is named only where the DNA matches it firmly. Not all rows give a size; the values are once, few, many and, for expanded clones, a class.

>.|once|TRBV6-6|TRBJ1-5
CASSSPGEAPQHF
TGTGCCAGCAGTTCCCCCGGGGAGGCGCCCCAGCATTTT
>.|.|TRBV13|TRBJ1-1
CASSLARDTEAFF
TGTGCCAGCAGCTTAGCCAGGGACACTGAAGCTTTCTTT
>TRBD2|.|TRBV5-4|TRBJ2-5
CASSPGTSPETQYF
TGTGCCAGCAGCCCGGGGACTAGCCCCGAGACCCAGTACTTC
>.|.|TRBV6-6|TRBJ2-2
CASSPGQNTGELFF
TGTGCCAGCAGTCCCGGACAGAACACCGGGGAGCTGTTTTTT
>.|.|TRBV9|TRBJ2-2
CASSVTGTNTGELFF
TGTGCCAGCAGCGTAACGGGGACAAACACCGGGGAGCTGTTTTTT
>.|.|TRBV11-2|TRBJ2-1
CASSSTGKQFF
TGTGCCAGCAGCTCAACAGGGAAGCAGTTCTTC
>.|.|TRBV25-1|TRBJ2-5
CASSDPHRDQQETQYF
TGTGCCAGCAGTGACCCTCACAGGGATCAGCAAGAGACCCAGTACTTC
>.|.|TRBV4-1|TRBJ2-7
CASSQGRGIVYEQYF
TGCGCCAGCAGCCAAGGACGGGGGATAGTCTACGAGCAGTACTTC
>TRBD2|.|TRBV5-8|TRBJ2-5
CASSFPLYYRGRKETQYF
TGTGCCAGCAGCTTTCCCCTTTACTACCGCGGGAGAAAGGAGACCCAGTACTTC
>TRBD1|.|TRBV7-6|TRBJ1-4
CASSLKGATVNEKLFF
TGTGCCAGCAGCTTAAAGGGGGCGACAGTTAATGAAAAACTGTTTTTT